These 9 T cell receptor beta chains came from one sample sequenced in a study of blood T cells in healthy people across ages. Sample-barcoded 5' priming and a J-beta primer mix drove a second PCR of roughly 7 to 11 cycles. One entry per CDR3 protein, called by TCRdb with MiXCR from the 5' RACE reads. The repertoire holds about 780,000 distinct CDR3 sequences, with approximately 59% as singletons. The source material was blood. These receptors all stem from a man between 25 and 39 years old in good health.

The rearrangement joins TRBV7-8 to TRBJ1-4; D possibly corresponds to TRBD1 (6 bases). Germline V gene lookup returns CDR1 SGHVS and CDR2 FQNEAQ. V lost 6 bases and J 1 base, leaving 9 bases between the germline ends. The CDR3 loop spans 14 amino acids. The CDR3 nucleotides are TGTGCCAGCAGGCCGGGACAAACTAATGAAAAACTGTTTTTT. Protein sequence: CASRPGQTNEKLFF.

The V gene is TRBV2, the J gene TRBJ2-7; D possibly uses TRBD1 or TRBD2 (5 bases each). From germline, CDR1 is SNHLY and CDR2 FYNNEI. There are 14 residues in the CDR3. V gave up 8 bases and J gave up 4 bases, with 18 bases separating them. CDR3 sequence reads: CASYRWDGEYEQYF. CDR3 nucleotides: TGTGCCAGCTACCGTTGGGACGGGGAATACGAGCAGTACTTC.

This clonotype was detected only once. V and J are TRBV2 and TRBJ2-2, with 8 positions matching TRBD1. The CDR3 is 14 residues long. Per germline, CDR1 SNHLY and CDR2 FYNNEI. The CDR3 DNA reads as TGTGCGACGCGGCAGGGGGCCGTAACCGGGGAGCTGTTTTTT. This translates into CATRQGAVTGELFF.

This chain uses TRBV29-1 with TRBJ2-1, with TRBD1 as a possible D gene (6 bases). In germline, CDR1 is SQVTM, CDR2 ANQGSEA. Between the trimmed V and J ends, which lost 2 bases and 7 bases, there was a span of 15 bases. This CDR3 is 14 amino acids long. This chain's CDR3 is CSVEPGHISNEQFF. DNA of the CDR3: TGCAGCGTTGAACCGGGACATATCTCTAATGAGCAGTTCTTC.

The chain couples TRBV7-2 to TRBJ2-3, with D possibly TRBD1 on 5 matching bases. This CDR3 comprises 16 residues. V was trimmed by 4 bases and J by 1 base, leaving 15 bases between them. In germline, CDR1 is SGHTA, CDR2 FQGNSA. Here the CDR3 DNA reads TGTGCCAGCAGCTCACCCGCAGGGAAGCGCACAGATACGCAGTATTTT. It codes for CASSSPAGKRTDTQYF. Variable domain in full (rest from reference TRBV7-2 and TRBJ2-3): GAGVSQSPSNKVTEKGKDVELRCDPISGHTALYWYRQSLGQGLEFLIYFQGNSAPDKSGLPSDRFSAERTGGSVSTLTIQRTQQEDSAVYLCASSSPAGKRTDTQYFGPGTRLTVL.

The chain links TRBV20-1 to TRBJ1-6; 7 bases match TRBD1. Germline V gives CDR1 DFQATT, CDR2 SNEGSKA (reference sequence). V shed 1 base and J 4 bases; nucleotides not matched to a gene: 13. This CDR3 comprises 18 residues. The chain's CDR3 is CSARVLERDRLYNSPLHF. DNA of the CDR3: TGCAGTGCTAGAGTTTTGGAACGGGACAGACTTTATAATTCACCCCTCCACTTT.

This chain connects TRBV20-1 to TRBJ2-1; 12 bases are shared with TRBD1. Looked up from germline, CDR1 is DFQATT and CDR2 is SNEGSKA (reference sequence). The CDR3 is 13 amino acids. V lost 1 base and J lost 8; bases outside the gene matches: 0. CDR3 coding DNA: TGCAGTGCTAGAGGGGACAGGGGGCATGAGCAGTTCTTC. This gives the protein CSARGDRGHEQFF.

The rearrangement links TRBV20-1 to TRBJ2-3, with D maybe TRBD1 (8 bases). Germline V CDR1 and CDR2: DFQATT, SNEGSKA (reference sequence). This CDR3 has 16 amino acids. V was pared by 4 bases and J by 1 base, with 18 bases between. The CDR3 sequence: CSATPRTGRGTDTQYF. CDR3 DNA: TGCAGTGCTACCCCCCGGACAGGGAGGGGCACAGATACGCAGTATTTT.

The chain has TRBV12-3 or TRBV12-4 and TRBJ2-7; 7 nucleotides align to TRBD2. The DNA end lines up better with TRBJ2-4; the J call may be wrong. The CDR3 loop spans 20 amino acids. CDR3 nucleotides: TGTGCCAGCAGTTTAGCGCCCGGGGGGATCGCTACACTAGCCAAAAACATTCAGTACTTC. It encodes CASSLAPGGIATLAKNIQYF.